This T cell receptor (beta chain) was profiled in a study of T cells in Graves' hyperthyroidism and ophthalmopathy. Study in general: Peripheral blood sampling occurred at initial diagnosis, before any treatment.

Points from the study as a whole: Stable hyperthyroidism was separated from ophthalmopathy by a model based on 13 V-J features.

Amplification of TCR beta CDR3 regions was performed using RNA transcripts as template. TCR CDR3 regions were first amplified by RT-PCR with HTBI primers. In TCRdb, the multiplex PCR reads were re-called with MiXCR into one record per CDR3 protein. The sample records some 620,000 distinct CDR3 sequences, around 15% being singletons. This clonotype was seen more than once but under ten times. Its antigen is not known. Germline loops: CDR1 MNHNS, CDR2 SASEGT. Trimming at V came to 0 bases and at J to 1 base, leaving 10 bases not matched to a gene. The CDR3 extends over 18 amino acids. The chain uses TRBV6-1 and TRBJ2-7; 9 positions match TRBD2. The source material was blood. The origin of this receptor is a woman aged 25 to 39 with Graves' hyperthyroidism. CDR3 in amino acids: CASSEALRLAGRSYEQYF. Written as DNA, the CDR3 is TGTGCCAGCAGTGAAGCGCTTCGGCTAGCGGGACGGTCCTACGAGCAGTACTTC.